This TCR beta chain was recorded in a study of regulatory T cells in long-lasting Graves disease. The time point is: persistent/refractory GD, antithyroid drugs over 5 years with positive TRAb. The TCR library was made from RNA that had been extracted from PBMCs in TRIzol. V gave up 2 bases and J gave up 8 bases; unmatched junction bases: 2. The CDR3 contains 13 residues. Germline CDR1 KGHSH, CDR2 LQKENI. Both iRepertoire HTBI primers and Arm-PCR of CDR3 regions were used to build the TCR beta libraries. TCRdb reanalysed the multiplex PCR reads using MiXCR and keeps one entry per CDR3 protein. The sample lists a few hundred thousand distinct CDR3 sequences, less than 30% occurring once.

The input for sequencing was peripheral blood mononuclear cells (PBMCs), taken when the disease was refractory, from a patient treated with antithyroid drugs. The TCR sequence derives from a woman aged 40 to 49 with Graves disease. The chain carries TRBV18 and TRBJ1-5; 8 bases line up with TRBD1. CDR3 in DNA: TGTGCCAGCTCACCAGACAGGGGTGAGCCCCAGCATTTT. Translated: CASSPDRGEPQHF.